A single sample gave rise to the 11 T cell receptor beta chains below, sequenced in a study of T cell clusters in autoimmune cytopenias. TRB amplification used around 0.25 ug of peripheral blood genomic DNA. Multiplex touch-down PCR amplified TRB using TRB-A and TRB-B pools in one tube. TCRdb reprocessed the multiplex PCR reads and keeps a single row for each CDR3 protein, giving no DNA. The listing records 9,500 to 15,000 distinct CDR3 sequences. These data also featured in a second study, about T cell repertoires in aging, cancer and after chemotherapy.

The material sequenced was peripheral blood. The receptor set was obtained from a human donor in good health.

The rearrangement links TRBV6-1 to TRBJ2-2; as DNA is missing, the TRBD2 call by TCRdb cannot be tested. The germline V gene has CDR1 MNHNS and CDR2 SASEGT. The CDR3 is made up of 16 amino acids. CDR3 amino acids: CASRGGLAGVTGELFF.

This clonotype is labeled medium-sized based on frequency. The chain joins TRBV7-9 to TRBJ2-1; the D gene TCRdb calls, TRBD1, cannot be checked with no DNA. This CDR3 comprises 13 residues. Germline V gene lookup returns CDR1 SEHNR and CDR2 FQNEAQ (reference sequence). This CDR3 reads CASNRQIGNEQFF.

V is TRBV19 and J is TRBJ1-5. The length of the CDR3 is 13 residues. Germline V gene lookup returns CDR1 LNHDA and CDR2 SQIVND (reference sequence). The CDR3 region is CASSIVVGWPQHF.

The chain carries TRBV30 and TRBJ1-1. CDR1 GTSNPN and CDR2 SVGIG come from the germline V gene (reference sequence). There are 15 residues in the CDR3. The CDR3 spells CAWSSLGLPKGEAFF.

This clonotype is called medium-sized based on its frequency. The rearrangement uses TRBV7-9 and TRBJ1-2. The CDR3 sequence is 15 residues long. The V gene's germline CDR1 is SEHNR and CDR2 FQNEAQ (reference sequence). The CDR3 sequence: CASSADSRENYGYTF.

Considering frequency, this clonotype is medium-sized. The chain has TRBV6-4 and TRBJ1-1. This CDR3 is built from 13 residues. In germline, CDR1 is MRHNA, CDR2 SNTAGT. This CDR3 reads CASSVHEGTEAFF.

The V call is TRBV7-6, the J call TRBJ2-7; the D gene TCRdb calls, TRBD1, cannot be checked with no DNA. The CDR3 consists of 18 residues. Germline values: CDR1 SGHVS, CDR2 FNYEAQ. This CDR3 reads CASSLAIGTGDRFDEQYF.

Here the CDR3 reads CASSPGGPRGNTIYF. V is TRBV28 and J is TRBJ1-3; the TCRdb D gene call, TRBD1, has no DNA to confirm it. This CDR3 is built from 15 residues. Germline CDR1 is MDHEN and CDR2 is SYDVKM.

CDR3 residues: CASSLGVRINTEAFF. This sequence joins TRBV7-9 and TRBJ1-1. Germline CDR1 SEHNR, CDR2 FQNEAQ (reference sequence). CDR3 length equals 15 residues.

The chain has TRBV7-3 and TRBJ2-5; the TRBD2 assignment by TCRdb is unverifiable without DNA. This CDR3 is built from 17 residues. Germline V CDR1 and CDR2: SGHTA, FQGTGA. This CDR3 reads CASSPGAGTSVQETQYF.

Frequency places this clonotype as medium-sized (0.01 to 0.1%). The gene calls are TRBV30 and TRBJ2-7; the D gene TCRdb calls, TRBD1, cannot be checked with no DNA. The CDR3 totals 15 residues. Germline V gene data show CDR1 as GTSNPN and CDR2 as SVGIG (reference sequence). Here the CDR3 reads CAWMISGTAFYEQYF.